A single sample is the source of the 9 T cell receptor beta chains below, sequenced in a study of cytomegalovirus exposure and HLA in healthy donors. The PCR contained 60 Vbeta and 13 Jbeta primers. Data came from immunoSEQ multiplex PCR; TCRdb stores just in-frame clones and leaves some out. The sample shows fewer than 150,000 clones, 70% to 80% of them seen only once. Material for sequencing was PBMCs. Every receptor here comes from a man under 40 in good health and CMV-seronegative.

The chain employs TRBV5-1 and TRBJ2-1; 8 nucleotides agree with TRBD2. CDR3 length: 16 residues. J was trimmed by 2 bases and V by 4 bases; bases with no gene match: 8. CDR1 and CDR2 from the germline V gene are SGHRS and YFSETQ. The chain's CDR3 is CASSQRARGAYNEQFF. The DNA for the CDR3 is TGCGCCAGCAGCCAAAGGGCGCGGGGGGCCTACAATGAGCAGTTCTTC.

The gene calls are TRBV11-3 and TRBJ2-2, with 9 bases lining up with TRBD1. Germline loops: CDR1 SGHNT, CDR2 YENEEA. The CDR3 loop spans 16 amino acids. V was pared by 4 bases and J by 5 bases, with 8 bases of the junction left unmatched. The CDR3 is CASSYRGTGKTGELFF. The DNA of the CDR3 is TGTGCCAGCAGCTACAGGGGGACAGGGAAGACCGGGGAGCTGTTTTTT.

The V and J genes are TRBV28 and TRBJ1-1, with unresolved D. V was pared by 5 bases and J by 1 base, with 17 bases between. The CDR3 totals 16 residues. Germline CDR1 and CDR2: MDHEN and SYDVKM. CDR3 amino acids: CASSPLGSRPNTEAFF. CDR3 bases: TGTGCCAGCAGTCCGCTTGGGAGCAGACCGAACACTGAAGCTTTCTTT. The full variable domain, with the rest looked up from reference TRBV28 and TRBJ1-1, is DVKVTQSSRYLVKRTGEKVFLECVQDMDHENMFWYRQDPGLGLRLIYFSYDVKMKEKGDIPEGYSVSREKKERFSLILESASTNQTSMYLCASSPLGSRPNTEAFFGQGTRLTVV.

This chain joins TRBV7-6 and TRBJ2-1, with 7 bases matching TRBD2. Per the germline V gene, CDR1 is SGHVS and CDR2 is FNYEAQ. The CDR3 consists of 17 residues. V gave up 1 base and J gave up 3 bases; unmatched junction bases: 9. CDR3 sequence (DNA): TGTGCCAGCAGCTTAGGGGAGGGAGAGGCTATCTACAATGAGCAGTTCTTC. As protein: CASSLGEGEAIYNEQFF.

The CDR3 DNA follows: TGCGCCAGCAGCCAAGATCCGAGCGGGGGCTACGAGCAGTACTTC. It is translated as CASSQDPSGGYEQYF. The chain has TRBV4-1 and TRBJ2-7, with 8 bases lining up with TRBD2. J lost 3 bases, V lost 0 bases, and 4 bases had no gene match. Germline V gene sequence: CDR1 MGHRA, CDR2 YSYEKL. The CDR3 runs to 15 residues.

J is TRBJ2-7 and V is TRBV7-2; TRBD2 aligns across 8 bases. Looked up from germline, CDR1 is SGHTA and CDR2 is FQGNSA. This CDR3 has 16 residues. The ends lost 3 bases at V and 6 bases at J; junction bases unmatched: 13. The CDR3 is CASSFQLADLGGEQYF. CDR3 sequence (DNA): TGTGCCAGCAGCTTCCAACTAGCGGATCTAGGTGGCGAGCAGTACTTC.

The rearrangement links TRBV5-6 to TRBJ2-1, with D possibly matching TRBD1 (6 bases). In germline, CDR1 is SGHDT, CDR2 YYEEEE. The CDR3 totals 11 residues. Trimming took off 4 bases at V and 9 bases at J, with 8 bases between the two ends. CDR3 residues: CASSRQVEQFF. CDR3 nucleotide sequence: TGTGCCAGCAGCCGACAGGTTGAGCAGTTCTTC.

As DNA, the CDR3 is TGTGCCAGTATTCGCGGCAGGGGGCGAGGGGCTGAAGCTTTCTTT. Translating it yields CASIRGRGRGAEAFF. The rearrangement uses TRBV19 and TRBJ1-1, with TRBD1 matching 8 bases. The germline CDR1 and CDR2 sequences are LNHDA and SQIVND (reference sequence). This CDR3 is built from 15 residues. The V and J ends lost 7 bases and 6 bases, in that order; junction bases with no gene match: 13.

The genes are TRBV28 and TRBJ1-1, with D perhaps matching TRBD1 (6 bases). Per the germline V gene, CDR1 is MDHEN and CDR2 is SYDVKM. The CDR3 length is 15 residues. V lost 5 bases and J 3 bases, leaving 16 bases between the germline ends. The CDR3 protein is CASSLRDRPDTEAFF. Written as DNA, the CDR3 is TGTGCCAGCAGTCTGAGAGACAGGCCGGACACTGAAGCTTTCTTT.